The next 18 T cell receptor beta chains were all read from a single sample in a study of OX40 agonist ivuxolimab in advanced cancers. Using immunoSEQ multiplex PCR, the repertoire was profiled, and TCRdb retains in-frame clones only, with some absent. The data contain over 15,000 clones, 90% of them singletons. This specimen consisted of CD4+ or CD8+ T cells sorted from blood, obtained in a trial of the OX40 agonist ivuxolimab. The receptors stem from an adult with an advanced solid tumor such as melanoma, head and neck, liver or kidney cancer.

This clone was detected only a few times. The V call is TRBV11-3, the J call TRBJ2-7, with 9 bases that match TRBD2. In germline, CDR1 is SGHNT, CDR2 YENEEA. J was trimmed by 3 bases and V by 2 bases; bases with no gene match: 8. The CDR3 totals 16 residues. CDR3: CASSLSGRPDGYEQYF. The CDR3 DNA reads TGTGCCAGCAGCTTAAGCGGGAGGCCGGATGGCTACGAGCAGTACTTC.

The rearrangement uses TRBV5-5 and TRBJ2-2; 12 bases are a match to TRBD2. The CDR3 length is 18 residues. V lost 4 bases to trimming and J lost 1 base; unmatched junction nucleotides: 8. Germline CDR1 reads SGHKS; CDR2 reads YYEKEE (reference sequence). The CDR3 reads CASSRELAGGLNTGELFF. The CDR3, as DNA: TGTGCCAGCAGCAGGGAACTAGCGGGAGGCCTGAACACCGGGGAGCTGTTTTTT.

This clone was seen only once. This chain links TRBV9 with TRBJ2-7; tentatively, D is TRBD1 or TRBD2 (5 bases each). The CDR3 spans 14 residues. CDR1 SGDLS and CDR2 YYNGEE come from the germline V gene. Deletions cut 0 bases from V and 4 bases from J, with 11 bases between. For the CDR3, the DNA is TGTGCCAGCAGCGTAGCCGGCTGGGGGTACGAGCAGTACTTC. Translation gives CASSVAGWGYEQYF.

The CDR3 region is CASSLGPGYEQYF. As DNA, the CDR3 is TGTGCCAGCAGCCTGGGACCTGGCTACGAGCAGTACTTC. This chain connects TRBV7-9 to TRBJ2-7; possibly TRBD1 or TRBD2 for D (5 bases each). V lost 5 bases to trimming and J lost 3 bases, with 11 bases between them. Germline assignment: CDR1 SEHNR and CDR2 FQNEAQ (reference sequence). This CDR3 region has 13 residues.

The chain recombines TRBV27 with TRBJ1-4; D is unresolved. The V gene's germline CDR1 is MNHEY and CDR2 SMNVEV (reference sequence). The CDR3 spans 16 residues. The V end was cut by 5 bases, the J end by 0 bases, with 13 bases between. CDR3: CASSPIYTATNEKLFF. CDR3 coding DNA: TGTGCCAGCAGTCCGATATACACTGCAACTAATGAAAAACTGTTTTTT.

J is TRBJ1-4 and V is TRBV19; D call uncertain. The CDR3 covers 16 residues. Trimming took off 3 bases at V and 0 bases at J, with 11 bases between the two ends. Germline V gene data show CDR1 as LNHDA and CDR2 as SQIVND (reference sequence). The DNA for the CDR3 is TGTGCCAGTAGTATGTGGAGAACTTCAACTAATGAAAAACTGTTTTTT. Its translation: CASSMWRTSTNEKLFF.

The V call is TRBV18, the J call TRBJ2-2, with D tentatively TRBD1 or TRBD2 (5 bases each). The CDR3 length is 17 residues. V was trimmed by 3 bases and J by 1 base, leaving 15 bases between them. Germline assignment: CDR1 KGHSH and CDR2 LQKENI. This CDR3 is CASSPYLVGENTGELFF. For the CDR3, the DNA is TGTGCCAGCTCACCCTACTTAGTGGGGGAGAACACCGGGGAGCTGTTTTTT.

CDR3 DNA: TGTGCCAGTACCCTAGATGGGGGAGCGGTGAACACCGGGGAGCTGTTTTTT. This codes for CASTLDGGAVNTGELFF. The chain carries TRBV19 and TRBJ2-2, with D possibly called TRBD1 or TRBD2 (5 bases each). V lost 7 bases and J lost 1, with 19 bases in between. This CDR3 region has 17 residues. The germline CDR1 and CDR2 sequences are LNHDA and SQIVND (reference sequence).

This chain connects TRBV7-2 to TRBJ1-3; TRBD1 is a possible D gene (5 bases). CDR1 and CDR2 (germline): SGHTA, FQGNSA. Deletions cut 5 bases from V and 0 bases from J, with 14 bases between. The CDR3 has 16 residues. Here the CDR3 reads CASSQTTGGSGNTIYF. CDR3 bases: TGTGCCAGCAGCCAAACGACGGGGGGCTCTGGAAACACCATATATTTT.

This clone occurred once. This sequence joins TRBV7-2 and TRBJ2-7, with 9 bases lining up with TRBD2. V was pared by 2 bases and J by 4 bases, with 15 bases of the junction left unmatched. Germline CDR1 is SGHTA and CDR2 is FQGNSA. The CDR3 runs 18 residues. The CDR3 nucleotides are TGTGCCAGCAGCTTAAATCTGTTCTCGGGACTAGCTCATTACGAGCAGTACTTC. It codes for CASSLNLFSGLAHYEQYF.

The J gene is TRBJ2-5, the V gene TRBV19; D is unclear. The CDR3 is 15 residues long. V was cut by 6 bases and J by 2 bases, with 16 bases left in between. Germline CDR1 LNHDA, CDR2 SQIVND (reference sequence). The CDR3 sequence: CASRERSAAQETQYF. CDR3 DNA sequence: TGTGCCAGTAGAGAAAGATCGGCAGCTCAAGAGACCCAGTACTTC.

V gene TRBV6-6 combines with J gene TRBJ2-5; D possibly corresponds to TRBD2 (5 bases). The germline V gene encodes CDR1 MNHNY and CDR2 SVGAGI (reference sequence). The CDR3 totals 15 residues. Deletions cut 8 bases from V and 2 bases from J, with 18 bases between. CDR3 coding DNA: TGTGCCAGCGGTCCGAACCGTAGCGTACAAGAGACCCAGTACTTC. Amino acids: CASGPNRSVQETQYF.

This clone was counted once. The J gene is TRBJ2-2, the V gene TRBV5-6; D may be TRBD2 (5 bases). Germline CDR1 SGHDT, CDR2 YYEEEE. There are 18 residues in the CDR3. V was cut by 1 base and J by 10 bases, with 26 bases left in between. CDR3 sequence (DNA): TGTGCCAGCAGCTTGAGGATACCCACTAGTGCCGCGGAGGTGGAGCTGTTTTTT. Translated: CASSLRIPTSAAEVELFF.

The chain carries TRBV7-8 and TRBJ2-3; maybe TRBD2 (6 bases). CDR3 size: 13 residues. The germline V and J ends were trimmed by 0 bases and 6 bases, with 7 bases remaining between them. Germline CDR1 and CDR2: SGHVS and FQNEAQ. CDR3 bases: TGTGCCAGCAGCTTAGCGGGAGGTGATACGCAGTATTTT. This sequence encodes CASSLAGGDTQYF.

This clone is medium-sized. One end of the junction is discordant with germline, which a read error may explain. The CDR3 region is CASSEDSGSGANVLTF. CDR3 in DNA: TGCGCCAGCAGCGAAGACTCGGGATCTGGGGCCAACGTCCTGACTTTC. The chain uses TRBV4-3 and TRBJ2-6, with D perhaps TRBD2 (5 bases). This CDR3 is built from 16 residues. CDR1 is LGHNA and CDR2 is YSLEER in the germline V gene.

This chain links TRBV15 with TRBJ2-3, with D perhaps TRBD2 (6 bases). V shed 0 bases and J shed 6 bases, with 16 bases lying between them. Germline assignment: CDR1 LNHNV and CDR2 YYDKDF (reference sequence). The CDR3 consists of 16 residues. CDR3 sequence reads: CATSRDSREWSDTQYF. The CDR3 DNA is TGTGCCACCAGCAGAGATTCCCGGGAGTGGAGCGATACGCAGTATTTT.

The J gene is TRBJ2-5, the V gene TRBV7-9, with TRBD2 matching 7 bases. The CDR3 length is 15 residues. The V and J ends lost 5 bases and 5 bases, in that order; junction bases with no gene match: 11. The germline gives CDR1 SEHNR, CDR2 FQNEAQ (reference sequence). The CDR3 spells CASSPRVAGPETQYF. CDR3 sequence (DNA): TGTGCCAGCAGCCCTCGGGTAGCGGGTCCTGAGACCCAGTACTTC.

The chain employs TRBV7-3 and TRBJ2-5, with D perhaps matching TRBD2 (5 bases). This CDR3 is built from 14 residues. Trimming cost V 3 bases and J 5 bases, with 13 bases left between them. From germline, CDR1 is SGHTA and CDR2 FQGTGA. Here the CDR3 reads CASSFGEGPETQYF. The CDR3 DNA follows: TGTGCCAGCAGCTTTGGTGAGGGCCCGGAGACCCAGTACTTC. The full variable domain, rest sourced from reference TRBV7-3 and TRBJ2-5, is GAGVSQTPSNKVTEKGKYVELRCDPISGHTALYWYRQSLGQGPEFLIYFQGTGAADDSGLPNDRFFAVRPEGSVSTLKIQRTERGDSAVYLCASSFGEGPETQYFGPGTRLLVL.